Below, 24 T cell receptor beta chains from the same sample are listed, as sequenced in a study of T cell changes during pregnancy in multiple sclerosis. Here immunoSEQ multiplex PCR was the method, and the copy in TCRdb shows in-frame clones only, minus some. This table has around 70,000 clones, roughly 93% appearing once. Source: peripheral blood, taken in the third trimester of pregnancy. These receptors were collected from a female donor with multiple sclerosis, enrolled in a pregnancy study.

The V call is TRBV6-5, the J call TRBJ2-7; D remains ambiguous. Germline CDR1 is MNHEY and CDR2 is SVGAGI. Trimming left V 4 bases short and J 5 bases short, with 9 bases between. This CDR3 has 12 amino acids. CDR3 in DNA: TGTGCCAGCAGTTTCGCAGGAAACGAGCAGTACTTC. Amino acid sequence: CASSFAGNEQYF.

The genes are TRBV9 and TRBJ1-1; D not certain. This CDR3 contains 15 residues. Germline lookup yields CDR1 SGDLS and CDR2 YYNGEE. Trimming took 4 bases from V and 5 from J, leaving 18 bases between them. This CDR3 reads CASSPMEGMGTEAFF. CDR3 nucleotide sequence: TGTGCCAGCAGCCCGATGGAGGGCATGGGTACTGAAGCTTTCTTT.

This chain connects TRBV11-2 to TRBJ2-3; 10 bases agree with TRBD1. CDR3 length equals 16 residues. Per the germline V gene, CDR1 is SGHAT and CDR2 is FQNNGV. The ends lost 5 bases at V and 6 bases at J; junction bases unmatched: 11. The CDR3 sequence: CASSPGGGTGVDTQYF. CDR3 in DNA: TGTGCCAGCAGCCCAGGAGGCGGGACAGGGGTGGATACGCAGTATTTT.

CDR3: CASSSQWNQPQHF. CDR3 in DNA: TGTGCCAGCAGCTCACAGTGGAATCAGCCCCAGCATTTT. V is TRBV7-2 and J is TRBJ1-5; D remains unclear. The V end lost 4 bases, the J end lost 4 bases, and 8 bases lay between the germline ends. This CDR3 comprises 13 residues. Germline V CDR1 and CDR2: SGHTA, FQGNSA.

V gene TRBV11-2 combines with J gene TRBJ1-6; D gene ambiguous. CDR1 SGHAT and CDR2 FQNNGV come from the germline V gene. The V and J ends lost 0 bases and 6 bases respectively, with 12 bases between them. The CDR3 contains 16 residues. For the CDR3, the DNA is TGTGCCAGCAGCTTAGAGGTGACTCCATTTAATTCACCCCTCCACTTT. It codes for CASSLEVTPFNSPLHF.

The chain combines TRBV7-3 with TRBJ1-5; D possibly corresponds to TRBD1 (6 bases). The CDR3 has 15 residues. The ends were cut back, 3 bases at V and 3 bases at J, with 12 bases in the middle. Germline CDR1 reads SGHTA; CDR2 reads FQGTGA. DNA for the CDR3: TGTGCCAGCAGCTTGACCCGGGACATCAATCAGCCCCAGCATTTT. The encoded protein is CASSLTRDINQPQHF.

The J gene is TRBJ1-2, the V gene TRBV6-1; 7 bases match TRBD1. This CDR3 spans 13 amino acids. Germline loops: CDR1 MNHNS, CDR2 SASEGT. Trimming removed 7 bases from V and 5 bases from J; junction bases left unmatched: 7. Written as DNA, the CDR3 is TGTGCCAGCACCGAGGGCAGGGGGTATGGCTACACCTTC. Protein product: CASTEGRGYGYTF.

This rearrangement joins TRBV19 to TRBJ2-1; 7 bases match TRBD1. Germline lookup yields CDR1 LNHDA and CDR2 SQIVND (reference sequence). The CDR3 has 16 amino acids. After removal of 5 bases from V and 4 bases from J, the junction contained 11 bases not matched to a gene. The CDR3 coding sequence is TGTGCCAGTAGTGCTCCCGGGACAGAGCTGTACAATGAGCAGTTCTTC. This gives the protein CASSAPGTELYNEQFF.

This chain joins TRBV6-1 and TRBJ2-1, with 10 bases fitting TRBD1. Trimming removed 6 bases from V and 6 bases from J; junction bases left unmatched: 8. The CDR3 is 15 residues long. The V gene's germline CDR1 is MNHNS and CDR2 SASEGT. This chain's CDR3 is CASSNWDRGRNEQFF. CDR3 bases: TGTGCCAGCAGCAACTGGGACAGGGGACGCAATGAGCAGTTCTTC.

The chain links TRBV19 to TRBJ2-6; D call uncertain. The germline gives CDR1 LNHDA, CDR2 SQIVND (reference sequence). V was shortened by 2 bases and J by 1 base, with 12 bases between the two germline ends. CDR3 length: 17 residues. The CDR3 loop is CASSISNWASGANVLTF. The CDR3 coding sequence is TGTGCCAGTAGTATATCTAATTGGGCATCTGGGGCCAACGTCCTGACTTTC.

The CDR3 reads CASSLLAGGSTDTQYF. The CDR3 region has the DNA TGTGCCAGCAGCTTACTAGCGGGGGGAAGCACAGATACGCAGTATTTT. The gene calls are TRBV7-9 and TRBJ2-3, with 11 bases that match TRBD2. Germline assignment: CDR1 SEHNR and CDR2 FQNEAQ (reference sequence). The ends lost 2 bases at V and 0 bases at J; junction bases unmatched: 1. The CDR3 runs to 16 residues.

CDR3 coding DNA: TGTGCCAGCAGCTCCGTGGGGAGAAACACCGGGGAGCTGTTTTTT. Its translation: CASSSVGRNTGELFF. V gene TRBV9 combines with J gene TRBJ2-2, with D tentatively TRBD2 (5 bases). The V and J ends lost 4 bases and 2 bases respectively, with 12 bases between them. The germline V gene encodes CDR1 SGDLS and CDR2 YYNGEE. This CDR3 region has 15 residues. Based on the CDR3 plus reference TRBV9 and TRBJ2-2, the full variable domain is DSGVTQTPKHLITATGQRVTLRCSPRSGDLSVYWYQQSLDQGLQFLIQYYNGEERAKGNILERFSAQQFPDLHSELNLSSLELGDSALYFCASSSVGRNTGELFFGEGSRLTVL.

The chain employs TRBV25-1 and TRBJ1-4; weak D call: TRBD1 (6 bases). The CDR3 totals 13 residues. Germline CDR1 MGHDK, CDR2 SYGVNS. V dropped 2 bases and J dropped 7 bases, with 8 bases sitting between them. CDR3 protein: CASSEQGSEKLFF. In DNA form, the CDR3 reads TGTGCCAGCAGTGAACAGGGGAGTGAAAAACTGTTTTTT.

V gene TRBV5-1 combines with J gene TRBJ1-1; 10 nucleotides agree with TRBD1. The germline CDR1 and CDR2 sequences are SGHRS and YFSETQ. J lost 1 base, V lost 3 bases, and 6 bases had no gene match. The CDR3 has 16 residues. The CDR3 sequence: CASSSDRGMENTEAFF. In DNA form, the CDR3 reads TGCGCCAGCAGCTCGGACAGGGGGATGGAGAACACTGAAGCTTTCTTT.

The CDR3 spells CASREILAGGSYEQYF. In nucleotides, the CDR3 is TGCGCCAGCAGGGAGATACTAGCGGGGGGCTCCTACGAGCAGTACTTC. J is TRBJ2-7 and V is TRBV5-1; 12 bases line up with TRBD2. The CDR3 covers 16 residues. The V gene end was trimmed by 5 bases and the J gene end by 0 bases; junction bases not matched to a gene: 6. Germline CDR1 and CDR2: SGHRS and YFSETQ. Variable domain in full (rest from reference TRBV5-1 and TRBJ2-7): KAGVTQTPRYLIKTRGQQVTLSCSPISGHRSVSWYQQTPGQGLQFLFEYFSETQRNKGNFPGRFSGRQFSNSRSEMNVSTLELGDSALYLCASREILAGGSYEQYFGPGTRLTVT.

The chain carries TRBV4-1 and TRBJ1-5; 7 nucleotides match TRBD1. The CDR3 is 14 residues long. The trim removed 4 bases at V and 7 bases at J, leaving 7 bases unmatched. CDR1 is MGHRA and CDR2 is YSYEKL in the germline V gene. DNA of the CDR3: TGCGCCAGCAGCCTCATGACAGGGACCCAGCCCCAGCATTTT. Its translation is CASSLMTGTQPQHF.

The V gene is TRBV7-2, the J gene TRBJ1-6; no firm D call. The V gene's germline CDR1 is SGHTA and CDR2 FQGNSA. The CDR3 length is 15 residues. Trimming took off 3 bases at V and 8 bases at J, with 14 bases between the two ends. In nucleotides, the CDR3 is TGTGCCAGCAGCTTGCGGCCGGGGTTAGATTCACCCCTCCACTTT. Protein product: CASSLRPGLDSPLHF.

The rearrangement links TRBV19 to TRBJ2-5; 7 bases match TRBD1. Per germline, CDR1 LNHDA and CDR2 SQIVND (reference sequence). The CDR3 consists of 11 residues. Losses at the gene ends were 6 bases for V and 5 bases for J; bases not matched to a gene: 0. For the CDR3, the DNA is TGTGCCAGTAGCAGGGGGGAGACCCAGTACTTC. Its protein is CASSRGETQYF.

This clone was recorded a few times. CDR3 sequence reads: CASSLTGLDEAFF. CDR3 nucleotides: TGTGCCAGTAGTTTAACAGGGTTGGATGAAGCTTTCTTT. The rearrangement links TRBV19 to TRBJ1-1; possible D gene TRBD1, 6 bases. Germline V CDR1 and CDR2: LNHDA, SQIVND (reference sequence). The CDR3 is made up of 13 amino acids. V shed 5 bases and J shed 7 bases, with 14 bases lying between them.

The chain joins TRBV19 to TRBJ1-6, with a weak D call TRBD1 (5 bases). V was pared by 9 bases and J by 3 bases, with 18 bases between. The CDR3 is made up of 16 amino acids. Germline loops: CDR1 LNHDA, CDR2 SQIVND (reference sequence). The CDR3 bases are TGTGCCAGAGTTACAGGTTCCCATATCTATAATTCACCCCTCCACTTT. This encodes CARVTGSHIYNSPLHF.

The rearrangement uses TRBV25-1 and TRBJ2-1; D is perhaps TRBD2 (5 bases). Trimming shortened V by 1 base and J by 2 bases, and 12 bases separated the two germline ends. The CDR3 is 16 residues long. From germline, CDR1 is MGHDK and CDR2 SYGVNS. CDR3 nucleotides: TGTGCCAGCAGTGAATCCCCGAGGGCCGCCTACAATGAGCAGTTCTTC. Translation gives CASSESPRAAYNEQFF.

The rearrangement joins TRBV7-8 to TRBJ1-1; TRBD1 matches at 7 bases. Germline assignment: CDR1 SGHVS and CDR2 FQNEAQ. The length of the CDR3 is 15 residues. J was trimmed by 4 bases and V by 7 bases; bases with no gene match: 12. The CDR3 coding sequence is TGTGCCAGCATCCTTCAAACAGGGGCGTTCACTGAAGCTTTCTTT. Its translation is CASILQTGAFTEAFF.

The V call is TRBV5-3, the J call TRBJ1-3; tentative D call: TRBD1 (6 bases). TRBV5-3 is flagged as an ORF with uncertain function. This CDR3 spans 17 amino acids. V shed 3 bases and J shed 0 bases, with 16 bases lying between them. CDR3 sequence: CARSSSTGTLSGNTIYF. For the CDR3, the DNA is TGTGCCAGAAGCTCCTCCACAGGGACGCTCTCTGGAAACACCATATATTTT.

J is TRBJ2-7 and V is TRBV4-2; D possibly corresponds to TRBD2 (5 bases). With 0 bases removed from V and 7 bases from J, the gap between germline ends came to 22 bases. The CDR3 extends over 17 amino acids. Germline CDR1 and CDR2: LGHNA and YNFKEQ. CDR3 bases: TGTGCCAGCAGCCAAGATCAGTGGGCTAGCCCCCTTGGGGAGCAGTACTTC. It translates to CASSQDQWASPLGEQYF.